This T cell receptor beta chain was sequenced in a study of metastatic and nonmetastatic thyroid tumors. Study overall: Repertoires of blood and of tissue (tumor or nodule) from malignant and benign thyroid patients were compared.

In this sample, this clone turned up many times. In the authors' workflow: CDR3 differences across clinicopathological groups were used to build a distant-metastasis classifier for papillary thyroid cancer. TCRdb re-called the PCR reads through MiXCR. These V and J calls are TCRdb output, not the study's own analysis. The table includes 45,000 or so clones, roughly 4% detected once. Each patient came to thyroid surgery without any prior treatment (of any kind). Unmatched junction bases numbered 14, after V lost 3 bases and J lost 3 bases. Germline loops: CDR1 MNHEY, CDR2 SVGEGT. This CDR3 is built from 17 residues.

The clonotype was recovered from a female donor with papillary thyroid cancer or a benign thyroid nodule (not recorded which). Some clones in this sample may be carry-over from other donors' samples. The genes are TRBV6-2 or TRBV6-3 and TRBJ2-7, with 7 bases identical to TRBD1. Sequencing was performed on blood. CDR3 protein: CASSYSRTGDYIYEQYF. CDR3 DNA sequence: TGTGCCAGCAGTTATTCCAGGACAGGCGATTACATCTACGAGCAGTACTTC.